The T cell receptor (beta chain) under discussion was sequenced for a study of radiotherapy plus CTLA-4 blockade in lung cancer. V trimming: 5 bases; J trimming: 1 base; junction bases outside the gene matches: 1. The germline V gene encodes CDR1 SGHAT and CDR2 FQDESV (reference sequence). The CDR3 covers 14 residues. The table came from immunoSEQ multiplex PCR; TCRdb's copy has only in-frame clones and leaves some out. The sample has 130,000 or so clones, 75% to 90% seen once. The material was peripheral blood, obtained from a patient treated with radiotherapy plus ipilimumab. The sequence was collected from a human donor with non-small cell lung cancer that progressed on radiotherapy plus ipilimumab. The rearrangement uses TRBV11-1 and TRBJ2-1; 8 bases align to TRBD1. CDR3 sequence reads: CASSRDRSYNEQFF. The CDR3 DNA follows: TGTGCCAGCAGCCGGGACAGGTCCTACAATGAGCAGTTCTTC. Together with reference TRBV11-1 and TRBJ2-1, the CDR3 gives the full variable domain: EAEVAQSPRYKITEKSQAVAFWCDPISGHATLYWYRQILGQGPELLVQFQDESVVDDSQLPKDRFSAERLKGVDSTLKIQPAELGDSAMYLCASSRDRSYNEQFFGPGTRLTVL.